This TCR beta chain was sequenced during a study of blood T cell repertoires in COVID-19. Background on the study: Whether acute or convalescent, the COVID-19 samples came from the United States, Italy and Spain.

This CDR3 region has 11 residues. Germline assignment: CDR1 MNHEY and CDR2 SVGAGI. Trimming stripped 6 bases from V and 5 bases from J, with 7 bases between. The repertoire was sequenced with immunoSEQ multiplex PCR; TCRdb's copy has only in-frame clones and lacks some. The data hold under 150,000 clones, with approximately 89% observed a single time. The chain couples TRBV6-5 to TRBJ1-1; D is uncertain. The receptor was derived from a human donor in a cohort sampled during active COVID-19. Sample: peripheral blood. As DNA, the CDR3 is TGTGCCAGCAGGAGATGGACTGAAGCTTTCTTT. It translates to CASRRWTEAFF.